The 11 T cell receptor beta chains presented below share a single source sample, sequenced in a study of Ad26.COV2.S vaccination and SARS-CoV-2 variants. Measured with immunoSEQ multiplex PCR; TCRdb has only the in-frame clones, and not every one. This sample has around 450,000 clones, with roughly 89% found just once. Described treatment: about 20 received Ad26.COV2.S at low or high dose, single or two shots; about 5 received placebo; per-sample allocation not given. Day 63 after the first vaccine or placebo injection was the time point for sampling. The sequences come from peripheral blood, collected in a trial of Ad26.COV2.S vaccine versus placebo. The receptors shown here come from a person between 18 and 65 years old who received the Ad26.COV2.S COVID-19 vaccine or a placebo.

The chain recombines TRBV3-1 (or the pseudogene TRBV3-2) with TRBJ2-2; 12 bases fit TRBD2. The V gene's germline CDR1 is LGHDT and CDR2 YNNKEL (reference sequence). V gave up 2 bases and J gave up 5 bases; unmatched junction bases: 6. CDR3 length: 17 amino acids. This chain's CDR3 is CASSQQRLAGVTGELFF. In DNA form, the CDR3 reads TGTGCCAGCAGCCAACAAAGACTAGCGGGAGTGACCGGGGAGCTGTTTTTT.

V is TRBV6-4 and J is TRBJ2-1; weak D call: TRBD1 (5 bases). Germline CDR1 and CDR2: MRHNA and SNTAGT. The V end lost 2 bases, the J end lost 5 bases, and 13 bases lay between the germline ends. The CDR3 is 15 residues long. The CDR3 coding sequence is TGTGCCAGCAGTGACCGGTTGGGGCTCAACAATGAGCAGTTCTTC. This gives the protein CASSDRLGLNNEQFF.

This chain connects TRBV6-6 to TRBJ2-3; 7 positions match TRBD1. Germline V gives CDR1 MNHNY, CDR2 SVGAGI (reference sequence). CDR3 size: 15 residues. V trimming: 6 bases; J trimming: 2 bases; junction bases outside the gene matches: 8. For the CDR3, the DNA is TGTGCCAGCAGCCGCAGGGGGAGATTCACAGATACGCAGTATTTT. Translation: CASSRRGRFTDTQYF.

The chain joins TRBV6-2 or TRBV6-3 to TRBJ1-5, with TRBD1 as a possible D gene (5 bases). The V end was cut by 2 bases, the J end by 1 base, with 9 bases between. The CDR3 has 15 amino acids. CDR1 is MNHEY and CDR2 is SVGEGT in the germline V gene. The CDR3: CASSYQRGSNQPQHF. The CDR3 DNA is TGTGCCAGCAGTTACCAAAGGGGAAGCAATCAGCCCCAGCATTTT.

The chain recombines TRBV4-2 with TRBJ1-1; 8 bases line up with TRBD1. The trim removed 2 bases at V and 6 bases at J, leaving 2 bases unmatched. The CDR3 runs to 13 residues. Per germline, CDR1 LGHNA and CDR2 YNFKEQ. Written as DNA, the CDR3 is TGTGCCAGCAGCCAAACAGGGGGGGCTGAAGCTTTCTTT. Protein product: CASSQTGGAEAFF.

CDR3 in DNA: TGTGCCAGCAGTTACTCAAGATTCCACAATCAGCCCCAGCATTTT. Its protein is CASSYSRFHNQPQHF. J is TRBJ1-5 and V is TRBV6-5; D ambiguous. CDR1 MNHEY and CDR2 SVGAGI come from the germline V gene. CDR3 length: 15 residues. With 0 bases removed from V and 3 bases from J, the gap between germline ends came to 9 bases.

The rearrangement uses TRBV2 and TRBJ2-3; TRBD1 might be the D (6 bases). Trimming removed 6 bases at V and 2 bases at J, with 12 bases between. CDR3 size: 14 residues. Germline V gene lookup returns CDR1 SNHLY and CDR2 FYNNEI. CDR3 sequence reads: CASRPGQTTDTQYF. The CDR3, as DNA: TGTGCCAGCAGACCGGGACAAACCACAGATACGCAGTATTTT.

The chain has TRBV2 and TRBJ1-2; TRBD1 might be the D (5 bases). This CDR3 is built from 14 residues. Trimming cost V 7 bases and J 9 bases, with 21 bases left between them. Germline V lookup: CDR1 SNHLY, CDR2 FYNNEI. The chain's CDR3 is CASTQRGWGASYTF. Here the CDR3 DNA reads TGTGCCAGCACCCAGAGGGGATGGGGAGCGAGCTACACCTTC.

The chain carries TRBV5-8 and TRBJ2-3; D ambiguous. Trimming removed 1 base from V and 5 bases from J, with 11 bases in between. Looked up from germline, CDR1 is SGHTS and CDR2 is YDEGEE. CDR3 length equals 14 residues. CDR3 loop: CASSLPGFRDTQYF. The DNA for the CDR3 is TGTGCCAGCAGCTTGCCAGGTTTCCGAGATACGCAGTATTTT.

The V and J genes are TRBV4-3 and TRBJ1-5; unclear D gene. The V end lost 5 bases, the J end lost 0 bases, and 11 bases lay between the germline ends. In germline, CDR1 is LGHNA, CDR2 YSLEER. This CDR3 is 15 amino acids long. This chain's CDR3 is CASSRRRDSNQPQHF. CDR3 nucleotides: TGCGCCAGCAGCAGGCGCCGGGATAGCAATCAGCCCCAGCATTTT.

The chain is built from TRBV19 and TRBJ1-3, with D tentatively TRBD1 (6 bases). The CDR3 has 13 amino acids. V lost 4 bases to trimming and J lost 4 bases, with 8 bases between them. CDR1 LNHDA and CDR2 SQIVND come from the germline V gene (reference sequence). The CDR3 spells CASSTRGGNTIYF. In DNA form, the CDR3 reads TGTGCCAGTAGTACCAGGGGCGGAAACACCATATATTTT.